The 23 T cell receptor beta chains below were found in one sample sequenced in a study of Tregs in tolerant kidney transplant recipients. The repertoire was sequenced with immunoSEQ multiplex PCR; TCRdb's copy has only in-frame clones and lacks some. The data contain just under 45,000 clones, 95% to 96% of them seen just once; the ten biggest clones take up 0.37%. Antigen specificity for these receptors is unknown. The sample was Tregs from blood cultured with allogeneic cells. The receptors were sampled from a human donor in good health.

The count of this clone is one. The rearrangement joins TRBV10-1 to TRBJ2-3; D is unclear. V lost 4 bases and J lost 1, with 9 bases in between. This CDR3 is 14 amino acids long. The germline CDR1 and CDR2 sequences are WNHNN and SYGVQD (reference sequence). CDR3 sequence reads: CASSVAIRTDTQYF. CDR3 nucleotide sequence: TGCGCCAGCAGTGTAGCAATTCGCACAGATACGCAGTATTTT.

For this clone: This specimen includes other DNA sequences encoding the same CDR3. The chain combines TRBV2 with TRBJ1-2; D might be TRBD1 (6 bases). The CDR3 extends over 12 amino acids. The V gene lost 6 bases and the J gene lost 5 bases, with 10 bases spanning the gap. Per germline, CDR1 SNHLY and CDR2 FYNNEI. In DNA, the CDR3 is TGTGCCAGCAGCTCGGACAGTTATGGCTACACCTTC. Encoded protein: CASSSDSYGYTF.

The chain is built from TRBV5-1 and TRBJ1-5; tentatively, D is TRBD1 (6 bases). The germline CDR1 and CDR2 sequences are SGHRS and YFSETQ. V lost 5 bases to trimming and J lost 4 bases, with 10 bases between them. CDR3 length equals 13 residues. CDR3: CASRQGINQPQHF. For the CDR3, the DNA is TGCGCCAGCAGACAGGGTATTAATCAGCCCCAGCATTTT.

The CDR3 DNA follows: TGTGCCAGCAGTTGGGGAAAGGACAGTTTATCATACGAGCAGTACTTC. Translation: CASSWGKDSLSYEQYF. This chain connects TRBV6-6 to TRBJ2-7, with a weak D call TRBD1 (6 bases). The V gene lost 4 bases and the J gene lost 4 bases, with 20 bases spanning the gap. CDR1 is MNHNY, CDR2 SVGAGI, per germline (reference sequence). This CDR3 has 16 amino acids.

This CDR3 is CASSLGSSKPYF. DNA for the CDR3: TGTGCCAGCAGCTTAGGCTCCTCAAAGCCGTACTTC. The rearrangement uses TRBV7-6 and TRBJ2-7; D unclear. With 1 base removed from V and 12 bases from J, the gap between germline ends came to 13 bases. Per the germline V gene, CDR1 is SGHVS and CDR2 is FNYEAQ. The CDR3 spans 12 residues.

This chain joins TRBV27 and TRBJ2-6, with D hard to call. In germline, CDR1 is MNHEY, CDR2 SMNVEV (reference sequence). CDR3 length equals 17 residues. V lost 2 bases and J lost 2, with 13 bases in between. Written as DNA, the CDR3 is TGTGCCAGCAGTTTAGCCTACCGCTACACTGGGGCCAACGTCCTGACTTTC. Its translation: CASSLAYRYTGANVLTF.

To note about this clone: This CDR3 is also generated by other DNA sequences in the sample. V and J are TRBV20-1 and TRBJ2-5; no definite D call. The CDR3 has 10 amino acids. The ends were cut back, 3 bases at V and 4 bases at J, with 3 bases in the middle. The germline CDR1 and CDR2 sequences are DFQATT and SNEGSKA (reference sequence). CDR3 in DNA: TGCAGTGCTAGGCTAGAGACCCAGTACTTC. This translates into CSARLETQYF.

This chain connects TRBV11-2 to TRBJ2-1; 8 nucleotides agree with TRBD1. The CDR3 consists of 15 residues. The V gene's germline CDR1 is SGHAT and CDR2 FQNNGV. V lost 5 bases and J lost 1; bases outside the gene matches: 4. CDR3 residues: CASSRDRGSYNEQFF. In DNA form, the CDR3 reads TGTGCCAGCAGCCGTGACAGGGGTTCCTACAATGAGCAGTTCTTC.

This clone has just one count. V usage is TRBV6-5 and J usage is TRBJ2-7; perhaps TRBD2 as D (7 bases). Trimming left V 5 bases short and J 4 bases short, with 15 bases between. Germline CDR1 is MNHEY and CDR2 is SVGAGI. The CDR3 loop spans 14 amino acids. The CDR3 spells CASSRGGGGYEQYF. In DNA form, the CDR3 reads TGTGCCAGCAGTCGAGGAGGGGGGGGGTACGAGCAGTACTTC.

The chain is built from TRBV19 and TRBJ2-7, with 7 positions matching TRBD1. V lost 9 bases to trimming and J lost 0 bases; unmatched junction nucleotides: 8. This CDR3 contains 14 residues. Germline-derived CDR1 and CDR2 are LNHDA and SQIVND (reference sequence). The CDR3 coding sequence is TGTGCCAGCCGGCCACAGGGGAGCTCCTACGAGCAGTACTTC. Amino acids: CASRPQGSSYEQYF.

This sequence joins TRBV5-4 and TRBJ2-2, with unresolved D. Trimming removed 1 base at V and 3 bases at J, with 7 bases between. The CDR3 sequence is 14 residues long. CDR1 is SGHNT, CDR2 YYREEE, per germline (reference sequence). The CDR3 region has the DNA TGTGCCAGCAGCTTGAAGACCTACACCGGGGAGCTGTTTTTT. As protein: CASSLKTYTGELFF.

V is TRBV10-3 and J is TRBJ2-7; the match to TRBD1 covers 9 bases. This CDR3 contains 14 residues. V was clipped by 0 bases and J by 5 bases; unmatched bases: 2. Per germline, CDR1 ENHRY and CDR2 SYGVKD. The DNA for the CDR3 is TGTGCCATCAGTGAGTCCACAGGGGGCAACGAGCAGTACTTC. Amino acid sequence: CAISESTGGNEQYF.

This sequence joins TRBV19 and TRBJ2-7; D gene unclear. CDR3 length: 14 residues. Germline V CDR1 and CDR2: LNHDA, SQIVND (reference sequence). The germline V and J ends were trimmed by 8 bases and 0 bases, with 14 bases remaining between them. The CDR3 loop reads CASSYHLSSYEQYF. The CDR3 region has the DNA TGTGCCAGTTCTTACCACCTCTCCTCCTACGAGCAGTACTTC.

The CDR3 protein is CAWSVHGEKLFF. The CDR3, as DNA: TGTGCCTGGAGTGTACACGGTGAAAAACTGTTTTTT. The chain is built from TRBV30 and TRBJ1-4; D gene unclear. The CDR3 runs to 12 residues. Germline values: CDR1 GTSNPN, CDR2 SVGIG (reference sequence). V gave up 0 bases and J gave up 7 bases, with 6 bases separating them.

The J gene is TRBJ2-7, the V gene TRBV11-2; tentative D call: TRBD2 (5 bases). From germline, CDR1 is SGHAT and CDR2 FQNNGV. V was trimmed by 3 bases and J by 4 bases, leaving 19 bases between them. The CDR3 runs to 16 residues. CDR3 DNA: TGTGCCAGCAGCTTCTCCCCAATAGGAGCGGCTTACGAGCAGTACTTC. It codes for CASSFSPIGAAYEQYF.

This chain links TRBV30 with TRBJ1-1, with TRBD1 as a possible D gene (5 bases). This CDR3 contains 15 residues. Germline CDR1 and CDR2: GTSNPN and SVGIG (reference sequence). Between the trimmed V and J ends, which lost 4 bases and 4 bases, there was a span of 19 bases. The CDR3 sequence: CAWTARAFGATEAFF. CDR3 sequence (DNA): TGTGCCTGGACCGCCCGGGCCTTCGGGGCCACTGAAGCTTTCTTT.

This chain connects TRBV19 to TRBJ2-7, with D possibly being TRBD1 (6 bases). CDR1 LNHDA and CDR2 SQIVND come from the germline V gene (reference sequence). V was cut by 1 base and J by 6 bases, with 13 bases left in between. The CDR3 is 14 residues long. Written as DNA, the CDR3 is TGTGCCAGTAGTATAGTCCAGGGGAGAGGCGAGCAGTACTTC. This translates into CASSIVQGRGEQYF.

The rearrangement links TRBV5-1 to TRBJ2-2; no definite D call. Germline V gives CDR1 SGHRS, CDR2 YFSETQ. This CDR3 is built from 14 residues. V was pared by 5 bases and J by 4 bases, with 12 bases between. The CDR3 nucleotides read TGCGCCAGCAGATTAGCCGTCGGCACCGGGGAGCTGTTTTTT. Its translation: CASRLAVGTGELFF.

Details on this clone: Distinct nucleotide sequences in the sample also encode this CDR3. This chain uses TRBV7-8 with TRBJ2-7; D is ambiguous. The CDR3 runs 15 residues. Germline CDR1 is SGHVS and CDR2 is FQNEAQ. V shed 2 bases and J shed 3 bases, with 14 bases lying between them. In DNA, the CDR3 is TGTGCCAGCAGCTTACTGGCAACCCAGAGCTACGAGCAGTACTTC. Its protein product is CASSLLATQSYEQYF.

The CDR3: CAISEGLAGVGGRETQYF. CDR3 nucleotide sequence: TGTGCCATCAGTGAAGGGCTAGCGGGAGTAGGGGGTCGGGAGACCCAGTACTTC. V and J are TRBV10-3 and TRBJ2-5, with TRBD2 matching 10 bases. The V gene end was trimmed by 3 bases and the J gene end by 5 bases; junction bases not matched to a gene: 15. Germline values: CDR1 ENHRY, CDR2 SYGVKD. CDR3 length: 18 residues.

This sequence joins TRBV7-9 and TRBJ1-6; the D gene is possibly TRBD1 (6 bases). The CDR3 extends over 12 amino acids. CDR1 is SEHNR, CDR2 FQNEAQ, per germline (reference sequence). V shed 5 bases and J shed 7 bases, with 6 bases lying between them. CDR3 amino acids: CASSQGNSPLHF. The CDR3 coding sequence is TGTGCCAGCAGCCAGGGGAATTCACCCCTCCACTTT. Complete variable domain (other parts from reference TRBV7-9 and TRBJ1-6): DTGVSQNPRHKITKRGQNVTFRCDPISEHNRLYWYRQTLGQGPEFLTYFQNEAQLEKSRLLSDRFSAERPKGSFSTLEIQRTEQGDSAMYLCASSQGNSPLHFGNGTRLTVT.

The chain's CDR3 is CSVEKGAYAEAFF. The CDR3 DNA reads TGCAGCGTGGAAAAGGGGGCGTATGCTGAAGCTTTCTTT. The V call is TRBV29-1, the J call TRBJ1-1; 7 positions agree with TRBD1. The germline V gene has CDR1 SQVTM and CDR2 ANQGSEA. Germline trimming cut 6 bases from V and 6 bases from J; bases unmatched to any gene: 10. The CDR3 runs 13 residues.

The rearrangement joins TRBV18 to TRBJ2-1; 16 nucleotides line up with TRBD2. CDR1 is KGHSH, CDR2 LQKENI, per germline. The CDR3 covers 15 residues. Trimming took 5 bases from V and 7 from J; bases not matched to a gene: 2. The CDR3 here is CASSSGLAGGNEQFF. CDR3 bases: TGTGCCAGCTCATCGGGACTAGCGGGGGGGAATGAGCAGTTCTTC.